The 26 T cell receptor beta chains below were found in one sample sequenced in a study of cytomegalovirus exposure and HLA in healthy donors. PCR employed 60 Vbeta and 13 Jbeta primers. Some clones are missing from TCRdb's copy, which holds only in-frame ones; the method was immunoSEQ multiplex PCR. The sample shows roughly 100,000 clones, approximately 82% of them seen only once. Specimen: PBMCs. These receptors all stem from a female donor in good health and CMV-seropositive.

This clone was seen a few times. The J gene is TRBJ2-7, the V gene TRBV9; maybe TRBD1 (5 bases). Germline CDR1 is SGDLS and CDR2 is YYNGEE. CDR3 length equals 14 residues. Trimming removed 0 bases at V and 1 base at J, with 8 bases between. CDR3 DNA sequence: TGTGCCAGCAGCGTAGAGCAGGGATCCTACGAGCAGTACTTC. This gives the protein CASSVEQGSYEQYF.

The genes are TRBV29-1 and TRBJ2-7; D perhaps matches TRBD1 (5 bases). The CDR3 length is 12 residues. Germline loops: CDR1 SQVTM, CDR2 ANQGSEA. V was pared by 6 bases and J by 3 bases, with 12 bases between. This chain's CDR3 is CSVRVGVYEQYF. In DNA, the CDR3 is TGCAGCGTCCGGGTAGGGGTCTACGAGCAGTACTTC.

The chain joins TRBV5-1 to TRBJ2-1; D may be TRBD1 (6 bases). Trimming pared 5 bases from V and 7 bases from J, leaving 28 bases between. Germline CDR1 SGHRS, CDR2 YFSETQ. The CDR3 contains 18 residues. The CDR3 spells CASSHTPMTGPTGNEQFF. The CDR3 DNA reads TGCGCCAGCAGTCACACTCCCATGACAGGCCCGACGGGGAATGAGCAGTTCTTC.

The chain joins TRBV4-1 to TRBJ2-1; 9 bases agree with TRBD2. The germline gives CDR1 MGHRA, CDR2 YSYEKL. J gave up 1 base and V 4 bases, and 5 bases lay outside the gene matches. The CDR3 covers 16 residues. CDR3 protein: CASSLLAGASYNEQFF. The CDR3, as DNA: TGCGCCAGCAGCCTTTTAGCGGGAGCGTCCTACAATGAGCAGTTCTTC.

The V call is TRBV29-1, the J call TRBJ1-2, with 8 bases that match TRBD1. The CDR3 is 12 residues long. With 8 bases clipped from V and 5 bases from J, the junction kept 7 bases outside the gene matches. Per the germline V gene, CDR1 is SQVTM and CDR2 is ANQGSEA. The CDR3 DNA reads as TGCAGCATAACTCAGGGGGCGTATGGCTACACCTTC. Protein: CSITQGAYGYTF.

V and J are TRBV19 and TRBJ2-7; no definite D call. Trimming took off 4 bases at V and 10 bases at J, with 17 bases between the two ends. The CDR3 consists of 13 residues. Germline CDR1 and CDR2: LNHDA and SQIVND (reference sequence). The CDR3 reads CASSTDIQSFQYF. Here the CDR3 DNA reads TGTGCCAGTAGTACAGATATTCAGTCATTCCAGTACTTC.

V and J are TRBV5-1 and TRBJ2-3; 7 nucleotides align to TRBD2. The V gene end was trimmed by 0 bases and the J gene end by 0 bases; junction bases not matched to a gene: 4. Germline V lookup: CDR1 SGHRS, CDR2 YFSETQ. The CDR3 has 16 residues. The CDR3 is CASSLAGGGSTDTQYF. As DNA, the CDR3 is TGCGCCAGCAGCTTGGCGGGCGGGGGAAGCACAGATACGCAGTATTTT.

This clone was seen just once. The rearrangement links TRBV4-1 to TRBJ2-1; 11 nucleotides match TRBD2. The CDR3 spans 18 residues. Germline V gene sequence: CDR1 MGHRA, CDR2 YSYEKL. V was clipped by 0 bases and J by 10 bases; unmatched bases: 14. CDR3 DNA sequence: TGCGCCAGCAGCCAAGACCCTCGGGGAGTTAGCGGGGGGGCCGAGCAGTTCTTC. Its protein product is CASSQDPRGVSGGAEQFF.

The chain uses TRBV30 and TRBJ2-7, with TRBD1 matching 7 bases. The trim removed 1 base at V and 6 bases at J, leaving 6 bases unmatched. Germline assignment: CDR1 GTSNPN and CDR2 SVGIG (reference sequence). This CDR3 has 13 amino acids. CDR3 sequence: CAWSAGQPREQYF. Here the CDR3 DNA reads TGTGCCTGGAGTGCGGGACAGCCCCGCGAGCAGTACTTC.

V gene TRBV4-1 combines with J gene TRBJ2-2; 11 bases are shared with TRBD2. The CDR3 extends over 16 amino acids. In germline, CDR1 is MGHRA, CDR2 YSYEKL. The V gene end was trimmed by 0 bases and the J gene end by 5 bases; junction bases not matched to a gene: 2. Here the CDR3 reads CASSQEASGGTGELFF. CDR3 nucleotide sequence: TGCGCCAGCAGCCAAGAGGCTAGCGGGGGGACCGGGGAGCTGTTTTTT.

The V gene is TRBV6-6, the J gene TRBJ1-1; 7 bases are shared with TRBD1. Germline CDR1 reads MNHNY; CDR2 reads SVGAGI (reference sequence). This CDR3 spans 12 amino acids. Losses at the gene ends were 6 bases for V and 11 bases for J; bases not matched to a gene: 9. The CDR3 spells CASSPDRVWAFF. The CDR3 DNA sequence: TGTGCCAGCAGCCCAGACAGGGTTTGGGCTTTCTTT.

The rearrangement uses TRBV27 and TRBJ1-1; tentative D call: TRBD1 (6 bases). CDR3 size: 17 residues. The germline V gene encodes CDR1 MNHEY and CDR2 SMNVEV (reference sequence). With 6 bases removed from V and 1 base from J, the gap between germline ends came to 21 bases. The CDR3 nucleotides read TGTGCCAGCAGCAGGGCCCAGGGGTCCCTGGAGAACACTGAAGCTTTCTTT. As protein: CASSRAQGSLENTEAFF.

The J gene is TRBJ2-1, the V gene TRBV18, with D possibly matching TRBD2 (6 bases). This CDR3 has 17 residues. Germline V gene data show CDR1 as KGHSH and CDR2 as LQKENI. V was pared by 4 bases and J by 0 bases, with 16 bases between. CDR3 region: CASSLTWGVGSYNEQFF. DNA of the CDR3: TGTGCCAGCTCACTGACGTGGGGGGTGGGCTCCTACAATGAGCAGTTCTTC.

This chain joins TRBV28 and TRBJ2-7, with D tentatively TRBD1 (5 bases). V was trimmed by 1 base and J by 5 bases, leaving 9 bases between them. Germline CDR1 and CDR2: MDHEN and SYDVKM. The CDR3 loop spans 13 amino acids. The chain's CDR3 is CASSLSTGNEQYF. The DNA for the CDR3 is TGTGCCAGCAGTTTATCCACAGGAAACGAGCAGTACTTC.

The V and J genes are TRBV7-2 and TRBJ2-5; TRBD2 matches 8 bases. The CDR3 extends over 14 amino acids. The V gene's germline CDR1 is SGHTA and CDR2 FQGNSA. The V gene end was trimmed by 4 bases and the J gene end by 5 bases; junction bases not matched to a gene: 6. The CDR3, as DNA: TGTGCCAGCAGCTCCAGCGGGAGAGGTGAGACCCAGTACTTC. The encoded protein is CASSSSGRGETQYF.

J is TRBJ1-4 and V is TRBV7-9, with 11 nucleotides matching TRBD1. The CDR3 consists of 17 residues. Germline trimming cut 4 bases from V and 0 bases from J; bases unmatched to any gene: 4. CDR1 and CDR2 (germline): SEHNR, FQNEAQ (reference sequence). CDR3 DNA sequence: TGTGCCAGCAGCTCGGGACAGGGGGTATCAACTAATGAAAAACTGTTTTTT. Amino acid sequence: CASSSGQGVSTNEKLFF.

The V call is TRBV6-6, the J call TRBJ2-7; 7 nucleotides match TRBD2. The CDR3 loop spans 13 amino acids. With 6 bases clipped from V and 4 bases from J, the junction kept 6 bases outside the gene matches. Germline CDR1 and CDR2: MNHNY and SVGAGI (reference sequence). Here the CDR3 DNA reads TGTGCCAGCAGGCGACTAGCAGCTTACGAGCAGTACTTC. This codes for CASRRLAAYEQYF.

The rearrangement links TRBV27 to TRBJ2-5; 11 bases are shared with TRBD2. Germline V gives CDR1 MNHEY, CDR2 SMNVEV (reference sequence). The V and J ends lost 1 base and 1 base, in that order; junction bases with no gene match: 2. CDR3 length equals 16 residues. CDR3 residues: CASSLFSGRAQETQYF. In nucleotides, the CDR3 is TGTGCCAGCAGTTTATTTAGCGGGAGGGCCCAAGAGACCCAGTACTTC.

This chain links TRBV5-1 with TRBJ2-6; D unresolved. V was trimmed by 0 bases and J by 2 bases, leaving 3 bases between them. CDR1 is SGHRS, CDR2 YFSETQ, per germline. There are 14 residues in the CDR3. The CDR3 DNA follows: TGCGCCAGCAGCTTGGACACTGGGGCCAACGTCCTGACTTTC. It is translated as CASSLDTGANVLTF.

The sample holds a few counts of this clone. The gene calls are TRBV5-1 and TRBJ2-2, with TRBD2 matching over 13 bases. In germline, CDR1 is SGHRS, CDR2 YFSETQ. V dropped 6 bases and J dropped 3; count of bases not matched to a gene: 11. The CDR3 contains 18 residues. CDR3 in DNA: TGCGCCAGCATTAGGACTAGCGGGAGAACTCGTCACACCGGGGAGCTGTTTTTT. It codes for CASIRTSGRTRHTGELFF.

The CDR3 nucleotides read TGTGCCAGTAGTATTGGGACAGGGGCCATTCCGAACACTGAAGCTTTCTTT. It is translated as CASSIGTGAIPNTEAFF. The chain combines TRBV19 with TRBJ1-1; 10 bases match TRBD1. The V gene's germline CDR1 is LNHDA and CDR2 SQIVND (reference sequence). Unmatched junction bases numbered 8, after V lost 3 bases and J lost 1 base. The CDR3 length is 17 residues.

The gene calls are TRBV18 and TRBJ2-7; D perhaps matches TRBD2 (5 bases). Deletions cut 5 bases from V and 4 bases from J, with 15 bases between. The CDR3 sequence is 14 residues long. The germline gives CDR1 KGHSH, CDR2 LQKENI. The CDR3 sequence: CASSKAARVYEQYF. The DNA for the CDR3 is TGTGCCAGCTCAAAAGCGGCTAGGGTTTACGAGCAGTACTTC.

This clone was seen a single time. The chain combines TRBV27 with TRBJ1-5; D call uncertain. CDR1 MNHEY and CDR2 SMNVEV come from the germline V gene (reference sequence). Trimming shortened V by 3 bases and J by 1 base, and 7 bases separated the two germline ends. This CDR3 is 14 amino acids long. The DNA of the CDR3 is TGTGCCAGCAGTTTGTCTACGAGCAATCAGCCCCAGCATTTT. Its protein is CASSLSTSNQPQHF.

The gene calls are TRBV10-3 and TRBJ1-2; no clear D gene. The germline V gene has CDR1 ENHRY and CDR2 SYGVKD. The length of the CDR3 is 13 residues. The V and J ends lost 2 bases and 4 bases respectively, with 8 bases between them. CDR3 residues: CAISEQASYGYTF. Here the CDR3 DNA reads TGTGCCATCAGTGAGCAGGCGAGCTATGGCTACACCTTC.

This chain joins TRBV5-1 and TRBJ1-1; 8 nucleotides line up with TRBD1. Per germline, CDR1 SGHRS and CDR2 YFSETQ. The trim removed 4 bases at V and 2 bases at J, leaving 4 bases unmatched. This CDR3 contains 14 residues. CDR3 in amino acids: CASSGGQENTEAFF. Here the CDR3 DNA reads TGCGCCAGCAGCGGGGGACAGGAAAACACTGAAGCTTTCTTT.

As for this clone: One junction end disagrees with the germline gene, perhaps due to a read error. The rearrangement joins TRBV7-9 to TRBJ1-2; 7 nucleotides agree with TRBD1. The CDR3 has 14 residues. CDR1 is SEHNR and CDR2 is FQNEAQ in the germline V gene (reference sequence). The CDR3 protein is CSSSTSDRDYGYTF. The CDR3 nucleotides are TGTTCCAGCAGCACAAGCGACAGGGACTATGGCTACACCTTC.